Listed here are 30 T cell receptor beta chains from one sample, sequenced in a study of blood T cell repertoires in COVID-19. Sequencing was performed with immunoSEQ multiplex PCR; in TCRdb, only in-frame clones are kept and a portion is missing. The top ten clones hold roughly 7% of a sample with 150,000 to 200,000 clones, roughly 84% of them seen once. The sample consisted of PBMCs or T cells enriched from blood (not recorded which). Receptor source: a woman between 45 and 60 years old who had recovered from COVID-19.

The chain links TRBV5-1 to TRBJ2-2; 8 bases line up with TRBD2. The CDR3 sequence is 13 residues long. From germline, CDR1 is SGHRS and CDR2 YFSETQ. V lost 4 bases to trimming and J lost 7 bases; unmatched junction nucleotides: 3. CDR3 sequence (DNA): TGCGCCAGCAGCCCGGGAGGGATCGGGGAGCTGTTTTTT. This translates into CASSPGGIGELFF.

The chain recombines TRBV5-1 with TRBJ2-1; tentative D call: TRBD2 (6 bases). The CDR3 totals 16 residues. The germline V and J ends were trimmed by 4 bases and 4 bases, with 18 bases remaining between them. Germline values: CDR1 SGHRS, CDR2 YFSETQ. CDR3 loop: CASSPAGTWGYNEQFF. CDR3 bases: TGCGCCAGCAGCCCGGCCGGGACTTGGGGATACAATGAGCAGTTCTTC.

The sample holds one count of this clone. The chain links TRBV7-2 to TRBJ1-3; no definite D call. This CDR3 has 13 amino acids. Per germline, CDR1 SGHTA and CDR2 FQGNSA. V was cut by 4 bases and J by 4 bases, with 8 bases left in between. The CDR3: CASSSARGNTIYF. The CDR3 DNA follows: TGTGCCAGCAGCTCGGCGCGGGGAAACACCATATATTTT. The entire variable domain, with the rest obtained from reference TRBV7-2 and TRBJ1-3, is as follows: GAGVSQSPSNKVTEKGKDVELRCDPISGHTALYWYRQSLGQGLEFLIYFQGNSAPDKSGLPSDRFSAERTGGSVSTLTIQRTQQEDSAVYLCASSSARGNTIYFGEGSWLTVV.

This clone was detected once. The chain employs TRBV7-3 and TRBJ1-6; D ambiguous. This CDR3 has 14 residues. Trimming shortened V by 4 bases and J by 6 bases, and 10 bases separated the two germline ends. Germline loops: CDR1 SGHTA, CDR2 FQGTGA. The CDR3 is CASSSGRLNSPLHF. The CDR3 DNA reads TGTGCCAGCAGCTCCGGGAGGCTTAATTCACCCCTCCACTTT.

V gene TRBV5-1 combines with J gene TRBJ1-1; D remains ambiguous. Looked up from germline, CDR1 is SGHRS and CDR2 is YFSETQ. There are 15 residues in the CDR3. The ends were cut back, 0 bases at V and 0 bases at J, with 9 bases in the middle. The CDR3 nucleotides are TGCGCCAGCAGCTTGGCTCTCGGGGTGAACACTGAAGCTTTCTTT. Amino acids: CASSLALGVNTEAFF. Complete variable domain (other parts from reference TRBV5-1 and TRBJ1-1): KAGVTQTPRYLIKTRGQQVTLSCSPISGHRSVSWYQQTPGQGLQFLFEYFSETQRNKGNFPGRFSGRQFSNSRSEMNVSTLELGDSALYLCASSLALGVNTEAFFGQGTRLTVV.

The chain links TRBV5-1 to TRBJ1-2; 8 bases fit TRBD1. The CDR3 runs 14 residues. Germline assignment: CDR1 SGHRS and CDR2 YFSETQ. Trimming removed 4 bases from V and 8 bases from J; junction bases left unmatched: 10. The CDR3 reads CASSPGTGFGGYTF. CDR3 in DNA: TGCGCCAGCAGCCCGGGGACAGGTTTTGGAGGCTACACCTTC.

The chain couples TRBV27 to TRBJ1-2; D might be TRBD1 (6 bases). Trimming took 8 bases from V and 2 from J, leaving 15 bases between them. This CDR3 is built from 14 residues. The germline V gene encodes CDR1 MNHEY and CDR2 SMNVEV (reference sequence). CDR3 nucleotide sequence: TGTGCCAGCGGTACCTACAGGGTGAACTATGGCTACACCTTC. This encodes CASGTYRVNYGYTF.

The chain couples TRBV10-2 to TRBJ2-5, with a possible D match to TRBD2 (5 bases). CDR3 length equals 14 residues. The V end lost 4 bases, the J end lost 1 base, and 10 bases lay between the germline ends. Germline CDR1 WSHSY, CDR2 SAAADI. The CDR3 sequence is CASSGELGQETQYF. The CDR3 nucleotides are TGCGCCAGCAGTGGGGAACTAGGCCAAGAGACCCAGTACTTC.

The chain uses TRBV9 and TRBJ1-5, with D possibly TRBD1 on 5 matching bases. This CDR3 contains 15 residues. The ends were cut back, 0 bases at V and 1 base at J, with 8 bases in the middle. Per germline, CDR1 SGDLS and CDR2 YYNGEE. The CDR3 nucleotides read TGTGCCAGCAGCGTAGCCCCAGGGAGCAATCAGCCCCAGCATTTT. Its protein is CASSVAPGSNQPQHF.

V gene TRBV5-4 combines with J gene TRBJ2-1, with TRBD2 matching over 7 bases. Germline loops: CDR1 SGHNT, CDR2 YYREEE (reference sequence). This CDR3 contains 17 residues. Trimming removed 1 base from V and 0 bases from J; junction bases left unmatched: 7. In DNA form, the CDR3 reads TGTGCCAGCAGCTTGTTCCGGGGGGTTAGCTCCTACAATGAGCAGTTCTTC. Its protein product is CASSLFRGVSSYNEQFF.

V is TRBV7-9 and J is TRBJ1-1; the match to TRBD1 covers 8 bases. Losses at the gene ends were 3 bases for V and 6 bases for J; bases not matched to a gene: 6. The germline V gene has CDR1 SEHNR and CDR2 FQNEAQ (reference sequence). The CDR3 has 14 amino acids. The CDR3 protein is CASSFKDRVPEAFF. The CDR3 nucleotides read TGTGCCAGCAGCTTTAAGGACAGGGTACCTGAAGCTTTCTTT.

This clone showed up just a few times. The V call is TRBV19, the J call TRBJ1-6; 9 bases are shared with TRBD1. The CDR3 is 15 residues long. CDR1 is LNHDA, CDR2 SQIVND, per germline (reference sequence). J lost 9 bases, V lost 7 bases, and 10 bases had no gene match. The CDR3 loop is CASTGTGLRSSPLHF. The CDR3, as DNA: TGTGCCAGTACCGGGACAGGGTTACGTTCTTCACCCCTCCACTTT.

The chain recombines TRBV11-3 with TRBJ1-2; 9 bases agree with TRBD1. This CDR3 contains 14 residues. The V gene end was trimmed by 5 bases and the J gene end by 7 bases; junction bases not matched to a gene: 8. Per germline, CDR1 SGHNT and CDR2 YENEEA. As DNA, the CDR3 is TGTGCCAGCAGCCCAACAACAGGGGGCAGTGGCTACACCTTC. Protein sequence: CASSPTTGGSGYTF.

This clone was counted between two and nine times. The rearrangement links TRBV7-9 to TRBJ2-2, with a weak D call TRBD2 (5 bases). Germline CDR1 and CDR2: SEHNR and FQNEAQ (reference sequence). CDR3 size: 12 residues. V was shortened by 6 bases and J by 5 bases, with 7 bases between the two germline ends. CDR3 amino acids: CASSSATGELFF. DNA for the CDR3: TGTGCCAGCAGTAGCGCAACCGGGGAGCTGTTTTTT.

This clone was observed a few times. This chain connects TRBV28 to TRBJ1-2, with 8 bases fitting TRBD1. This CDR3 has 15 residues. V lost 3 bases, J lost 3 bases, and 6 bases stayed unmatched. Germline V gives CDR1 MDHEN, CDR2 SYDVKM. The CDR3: CASSFARGQYYGYTF. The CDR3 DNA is TGTGCCAGCAGTTTCGCCAGGGGGCAGTACTATGGCTACACCTTC.

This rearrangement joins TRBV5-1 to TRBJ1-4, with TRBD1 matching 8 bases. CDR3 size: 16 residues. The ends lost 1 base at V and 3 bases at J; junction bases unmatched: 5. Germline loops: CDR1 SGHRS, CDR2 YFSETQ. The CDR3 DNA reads TGCGCCAGCAGCTTGCAAGGACAGGGCTCTAATGAAAAACTGTTTTTT. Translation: CASSLQGQGSNEKLFF.

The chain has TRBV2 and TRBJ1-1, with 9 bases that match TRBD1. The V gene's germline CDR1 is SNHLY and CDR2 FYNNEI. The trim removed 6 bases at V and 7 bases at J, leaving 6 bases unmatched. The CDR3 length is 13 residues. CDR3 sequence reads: CASRGTGFNEAFF. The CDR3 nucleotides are TGTGCCAGCAGAGGGACAGGGTTTAATGAAGCTTTCTTT.

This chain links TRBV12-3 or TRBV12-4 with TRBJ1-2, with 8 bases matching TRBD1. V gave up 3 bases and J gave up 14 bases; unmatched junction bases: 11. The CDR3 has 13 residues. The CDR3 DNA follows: TGTGCCAGCAGTTTCCAGGACAGGGACCTGTTTACCTTC. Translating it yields CASSFQDRDLFTF.

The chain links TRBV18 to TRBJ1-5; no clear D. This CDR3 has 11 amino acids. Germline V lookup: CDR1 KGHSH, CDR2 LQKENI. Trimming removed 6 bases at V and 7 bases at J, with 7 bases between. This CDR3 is CASSKEQPQHF. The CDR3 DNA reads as TGTGCCAGCTCTAAGGAGCAGCCCCAGCATTTT. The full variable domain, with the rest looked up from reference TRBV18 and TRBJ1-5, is NAGVMQNPRHLVRRRGQEARLRCSPMKGHSHVYWYRQLPEEGLKFMVYLQKENIIDESGMPKERFSAEFPKEGPSILRIQQVVRGDSAAYFCASSKEQPQHFGDGTRLSIL.

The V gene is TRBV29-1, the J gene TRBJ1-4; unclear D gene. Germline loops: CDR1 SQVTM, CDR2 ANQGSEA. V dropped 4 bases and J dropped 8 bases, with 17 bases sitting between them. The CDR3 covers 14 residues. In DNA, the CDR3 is TGCAGCGTTGGGGAGGGAGCCTCGGGGGAAAAACTGTTTTTT. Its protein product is CSVGEGASGEKLFF. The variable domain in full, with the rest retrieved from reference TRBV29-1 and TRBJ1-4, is SAVISQKPSRDICQRGTSLTIQCQVDSQVTMMFWYRQQPGQSLTLIATANQGSEATYESGFVIDKFPISRPNLTFSTLTVSNMSPEDSSIYLCSVGEGASGEKLFFGSGTQLSVL.

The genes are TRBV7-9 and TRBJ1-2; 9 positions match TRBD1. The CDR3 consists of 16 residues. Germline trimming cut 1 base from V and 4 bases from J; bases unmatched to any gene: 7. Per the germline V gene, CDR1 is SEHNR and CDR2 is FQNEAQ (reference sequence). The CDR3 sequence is CASSLGGTGSLYGYTF. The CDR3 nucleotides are TGTGCCAGCAGCTTAGGTGGGACAGGGAGCCTCTATGGCTACACCTTC. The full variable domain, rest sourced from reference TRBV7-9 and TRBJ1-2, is DTGVSQNPRHKITKRGQNVTFRCDPISEHNRLYWYRQTLGQGPEFLTYFQNEAQLEKSRLLSDRFSAERPKGSFSTLEIQRTEQGDSAMYLCASSLGGTGSLYGYTFGSGTRLTVV.

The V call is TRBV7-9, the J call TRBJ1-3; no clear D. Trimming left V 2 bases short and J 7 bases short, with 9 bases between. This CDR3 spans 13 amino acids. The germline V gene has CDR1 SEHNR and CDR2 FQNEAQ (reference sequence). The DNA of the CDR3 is TGTGCCAGCAGCTTAATAGGAGTCAACACCATATATTTT. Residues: CASSLIGVNTIYF.

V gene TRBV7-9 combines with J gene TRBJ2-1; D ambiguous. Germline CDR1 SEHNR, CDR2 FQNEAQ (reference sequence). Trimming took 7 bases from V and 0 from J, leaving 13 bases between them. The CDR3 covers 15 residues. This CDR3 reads CASTVSESSYNEQFF. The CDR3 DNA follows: TGTGCCAGCACCGTCTCCGAGAGCTCCTACAATGAGCAGTTCTTC.

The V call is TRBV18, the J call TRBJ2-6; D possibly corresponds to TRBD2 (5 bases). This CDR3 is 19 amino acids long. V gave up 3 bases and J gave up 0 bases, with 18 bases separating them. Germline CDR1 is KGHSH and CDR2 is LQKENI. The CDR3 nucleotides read TGTGCCAGCTCACCCCTACGGGGAACGGGGAACTCTGGGGCCAACGTCCTGACTTTC. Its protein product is CASSPLRGTGNSGANVLTF. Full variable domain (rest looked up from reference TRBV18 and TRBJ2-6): NAGVMQNPRHLVRRRGQEARLRCSPMKGHSHVYWYRQLPEEGLKFMVYLQKENIIDESGMPKERFSAEFPKEGPSILRIQQVVRGDSAAYFCASSPLRGTGNSGANVLTFGAGSRLTVL.

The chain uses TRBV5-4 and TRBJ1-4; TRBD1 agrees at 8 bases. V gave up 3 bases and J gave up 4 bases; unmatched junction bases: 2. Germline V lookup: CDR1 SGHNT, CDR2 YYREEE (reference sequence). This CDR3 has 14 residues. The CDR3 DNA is TGTGCCAGCAGCTCGGGACAGGTTAATGAAAAACTGTTTTTT. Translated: CASSSGQVNEKLFF.

The chain's CDR3 is CAWSSGKSSYEQYF. The CDR3 nucleotides read TGTGCCTGGAGTTCCGGGAAGAGCTCCTACGAGCAGTACTTC. This chain connects TRBV30 to TRBJ2-7; D possibly corresponds to TRBD2 (5 bases). This CDR3 is built from 14 residues. In germline, CDR1 is GTSNPN, CDR2 SVGIG (reference sequence). The V end lost 2 bases, the J end lost 0 bases, and 11 bases lay between the germline ends.

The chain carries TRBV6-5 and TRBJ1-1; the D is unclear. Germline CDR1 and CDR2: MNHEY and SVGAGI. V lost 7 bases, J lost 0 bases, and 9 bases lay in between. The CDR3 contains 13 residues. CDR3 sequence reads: CASNMGVNTEAFF. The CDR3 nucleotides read TGTGCCAGCAATATGGGAGTGAACACTGAAGCTTTCTTT.

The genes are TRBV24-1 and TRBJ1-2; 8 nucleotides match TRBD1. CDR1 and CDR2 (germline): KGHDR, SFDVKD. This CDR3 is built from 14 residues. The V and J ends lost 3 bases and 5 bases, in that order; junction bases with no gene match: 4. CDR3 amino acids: CATSDPDRGYGYTF. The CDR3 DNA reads TGTGCCACCAGTGATCCCGACAGGGGTTATGGCTACACCTTC.

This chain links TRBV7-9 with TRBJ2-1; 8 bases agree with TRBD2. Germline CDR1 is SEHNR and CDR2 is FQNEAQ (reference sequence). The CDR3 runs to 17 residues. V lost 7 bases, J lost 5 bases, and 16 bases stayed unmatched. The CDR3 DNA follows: TGTGCCAGCATTACATCGCGAAGCGGGAGCCTCCACAATGAGCAGTTCTTC. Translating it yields CASITSRSGSLHNEQFF.

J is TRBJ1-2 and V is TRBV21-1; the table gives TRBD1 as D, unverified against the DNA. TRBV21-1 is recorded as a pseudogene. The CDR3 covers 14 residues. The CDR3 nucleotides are TGTGCCAGCAGCAAGGGACAGGGTAACTATGGCTACACCTTC. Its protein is CASSKGQGNYGYTF.